This TCR beta chain was identified in a study of T cells in Graves' hyperthyroidism and ophthalmopathy. Looking at the study overall: Once the initial diagnosis was made, peripheral blood was obtained before any treatment.

Trimming pared 5 bases from V and 6 bases from J, leaving 20 bases between. CDR3 length: 16 residues. CDR1 is LNHDA and CDR2 is SQIVND in the germline V gene (reference sequence). TCR beta CDR3 sequences were amplified from RNA transcripts. A first-round RT-PCR of the TCR CDR3 used the HTBI primer set. TCRdb processed the multiplex PCR reads anew with MiXCR; each CDR3 protein has one entry. The sample yields over 250,000 distinct CDR3 sequences, about 20% seen once. This TCR came from a man between 25 and 39 years old with Graves' ophthalmopathy. The sample consisted of blood. This chain uses TRBV19 with TRBJ1-5; D is unresolved. CDR3 sequence: CASSPLAWGFGQPQHF. CDR3 sequence (DNA): TGTGCCAGTAGTCCTTTGGCTTGGGGTTTTGGTCAGCCCCAGCATTTT.